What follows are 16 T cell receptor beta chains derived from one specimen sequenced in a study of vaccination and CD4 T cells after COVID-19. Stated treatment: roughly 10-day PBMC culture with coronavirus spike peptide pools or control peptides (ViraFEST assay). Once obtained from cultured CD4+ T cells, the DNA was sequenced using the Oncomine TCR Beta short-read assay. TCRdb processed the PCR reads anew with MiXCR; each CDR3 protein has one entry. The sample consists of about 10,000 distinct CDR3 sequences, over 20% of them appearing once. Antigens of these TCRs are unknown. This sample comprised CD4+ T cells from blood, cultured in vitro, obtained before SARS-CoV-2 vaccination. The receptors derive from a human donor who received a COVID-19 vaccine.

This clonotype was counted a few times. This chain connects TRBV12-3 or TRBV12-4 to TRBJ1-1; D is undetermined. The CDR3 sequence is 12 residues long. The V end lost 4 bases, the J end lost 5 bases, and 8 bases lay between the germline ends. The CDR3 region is CASSSKLTEAFF. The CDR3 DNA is TGTGCCAGCAGTTCAAAACTTACTGAAGCTTTCTTT.

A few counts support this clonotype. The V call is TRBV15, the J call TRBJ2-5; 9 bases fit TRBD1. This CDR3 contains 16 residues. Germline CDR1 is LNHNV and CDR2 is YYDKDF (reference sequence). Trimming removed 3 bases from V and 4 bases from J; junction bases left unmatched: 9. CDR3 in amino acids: CATSRPPGQGGETQYF. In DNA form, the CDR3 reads TGTGCCACCAGCAGGCCCCCGGGACAGGGAGGAGAGACCCAGTACTTC.

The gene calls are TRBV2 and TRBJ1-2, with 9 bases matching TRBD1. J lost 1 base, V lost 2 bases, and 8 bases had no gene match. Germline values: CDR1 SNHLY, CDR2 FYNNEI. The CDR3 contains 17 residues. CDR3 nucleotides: TGTGCCAGCAGTGAAACAGGGGGCGCAGGAATTAACTATGGCTACACCTTC. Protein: CASSETGGAGINYGYTF.

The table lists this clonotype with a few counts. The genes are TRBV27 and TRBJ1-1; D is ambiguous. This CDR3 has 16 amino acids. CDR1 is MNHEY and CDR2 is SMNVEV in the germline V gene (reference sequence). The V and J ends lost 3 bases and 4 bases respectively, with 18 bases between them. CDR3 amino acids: CASSLRGARGPTEAFF. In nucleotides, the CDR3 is TGTGCCAGCAGTTTGCGGGGAGCCCGTGGTCCCACTGAAGCTTTCTTT.

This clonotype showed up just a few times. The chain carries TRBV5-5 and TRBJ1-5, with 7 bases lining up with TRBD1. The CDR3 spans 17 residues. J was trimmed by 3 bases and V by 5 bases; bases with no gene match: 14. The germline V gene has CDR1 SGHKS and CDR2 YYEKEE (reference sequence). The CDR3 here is CASSVNRGFFDNQPQHF. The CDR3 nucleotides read TGTGCCAGCAGTGTCAACAGGGGTTTTTTCGACAATCAGCCCCAGCATTTT.

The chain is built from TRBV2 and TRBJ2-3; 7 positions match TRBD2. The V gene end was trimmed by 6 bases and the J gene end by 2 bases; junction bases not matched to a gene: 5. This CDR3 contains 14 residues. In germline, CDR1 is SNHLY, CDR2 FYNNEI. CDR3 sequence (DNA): TGTGCCAGCAGGGCCGGGACTAACACAGATACGCAGTATTTT. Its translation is CASRAGTNTDTQYF.

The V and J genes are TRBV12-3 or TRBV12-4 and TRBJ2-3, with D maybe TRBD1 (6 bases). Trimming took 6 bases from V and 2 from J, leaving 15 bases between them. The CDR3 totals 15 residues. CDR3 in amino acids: CASRLLGAPTDTQYF. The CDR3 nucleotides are TGTGCCAGCAGACTCCTGGGGGCCCCCACAGATACGCAGTATTTT.

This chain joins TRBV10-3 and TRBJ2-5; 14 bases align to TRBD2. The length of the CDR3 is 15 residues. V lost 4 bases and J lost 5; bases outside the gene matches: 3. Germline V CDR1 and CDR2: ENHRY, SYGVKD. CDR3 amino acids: CAISGGTSGGETQYF. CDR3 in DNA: TGTGCCATCAGTGGGGGGACTAGCGGGGGTGAGACCCAGTACTTC.

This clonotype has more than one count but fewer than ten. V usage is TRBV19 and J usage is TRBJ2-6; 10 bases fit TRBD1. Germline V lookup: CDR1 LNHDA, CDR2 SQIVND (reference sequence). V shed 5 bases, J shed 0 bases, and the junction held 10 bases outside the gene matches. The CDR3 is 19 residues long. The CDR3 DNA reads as TGTGCCAGTAGTGACTCCGGACAGGGGGACCCCTCTGGGGCCAACGTCCTGACTTTC. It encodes CASSDSGQGDPSGANVLTF.

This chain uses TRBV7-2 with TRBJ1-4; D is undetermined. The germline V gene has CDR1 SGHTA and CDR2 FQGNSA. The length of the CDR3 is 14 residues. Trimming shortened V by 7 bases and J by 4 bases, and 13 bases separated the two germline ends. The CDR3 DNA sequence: TGTGCCAGCACCGGTCGTGTGGGTAATGAAAAACTGTTTTTT. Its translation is CASTGRVGNEKLFF.

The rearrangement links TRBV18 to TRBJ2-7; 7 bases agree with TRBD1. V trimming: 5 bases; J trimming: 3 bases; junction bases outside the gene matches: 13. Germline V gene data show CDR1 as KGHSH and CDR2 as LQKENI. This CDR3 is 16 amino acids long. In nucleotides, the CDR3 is TGTGCCAGCTCATATAGCTACGGGACAGCGGACTACGAGCAGTACTTC. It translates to CASSYSYGTADYEQYF. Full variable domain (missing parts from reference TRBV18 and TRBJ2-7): NAGVMQNPRHLVRRRGQEARLRCSPMKGHSHVYWYRQLPEEGLKFMVYLQKENIIDESGMPKERFSAEFPKEGPSILRIQQVVRGDSAAYFCASSYSYGTADYEQYFGPGTRLTVT.

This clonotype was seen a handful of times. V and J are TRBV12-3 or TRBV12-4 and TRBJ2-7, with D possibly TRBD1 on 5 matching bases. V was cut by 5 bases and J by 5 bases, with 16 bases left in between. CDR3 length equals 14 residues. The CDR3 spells CASSDQGSFNEQYF. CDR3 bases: TGTGCCAGCAGTGATCAGGGAAGTTTCAACGAGCAGTACTTC.

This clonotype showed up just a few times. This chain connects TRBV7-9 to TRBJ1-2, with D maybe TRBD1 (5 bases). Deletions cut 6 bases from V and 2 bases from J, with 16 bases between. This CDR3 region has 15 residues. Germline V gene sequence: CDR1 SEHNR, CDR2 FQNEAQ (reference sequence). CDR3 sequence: CASSQYFGGNYGYTF. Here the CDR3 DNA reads TGTGCCAGCAGTCAATATTTCGGGGGAAACTATGGCTACACCTTC.

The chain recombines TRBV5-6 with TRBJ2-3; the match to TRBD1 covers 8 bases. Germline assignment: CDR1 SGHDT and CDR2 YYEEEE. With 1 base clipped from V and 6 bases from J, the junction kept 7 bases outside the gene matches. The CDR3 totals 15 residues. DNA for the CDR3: TGTGCCAGCAGCTTGAGACAGGGGAATATCGATACGCAGTATTTT. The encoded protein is CASSLRQGNIDTQYF.

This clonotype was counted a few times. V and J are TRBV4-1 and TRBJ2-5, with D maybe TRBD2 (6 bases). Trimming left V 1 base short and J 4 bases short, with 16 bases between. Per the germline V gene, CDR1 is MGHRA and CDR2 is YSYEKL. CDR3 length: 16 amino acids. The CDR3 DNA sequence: TGCGCCAGCAGCCAAGGGGGAGGCCTAAACAGAGAGACCCAGTACTTC. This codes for CASSQGGGLNRETQYF.

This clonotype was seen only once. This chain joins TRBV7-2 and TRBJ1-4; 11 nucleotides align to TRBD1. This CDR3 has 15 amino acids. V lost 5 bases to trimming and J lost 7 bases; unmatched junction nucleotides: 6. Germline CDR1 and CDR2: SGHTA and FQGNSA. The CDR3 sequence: CASSASGTGGEKLFF. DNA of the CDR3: TGTGCCAGCAGCGCCTCCGGGACAGGGGGTGAAAAACTGTTTTTT. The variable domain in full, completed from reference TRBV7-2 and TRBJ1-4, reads GAGVSQSPSNKVTEKGKDVELRCDPISGHTALYWYRQSLGQGLEFLIYFQGNSAPDKSGLPSDRFSAERTGGSVSTLTIQRTQQEDSAVYLCASSASGTGGEKLFFGSGTQLSVL.